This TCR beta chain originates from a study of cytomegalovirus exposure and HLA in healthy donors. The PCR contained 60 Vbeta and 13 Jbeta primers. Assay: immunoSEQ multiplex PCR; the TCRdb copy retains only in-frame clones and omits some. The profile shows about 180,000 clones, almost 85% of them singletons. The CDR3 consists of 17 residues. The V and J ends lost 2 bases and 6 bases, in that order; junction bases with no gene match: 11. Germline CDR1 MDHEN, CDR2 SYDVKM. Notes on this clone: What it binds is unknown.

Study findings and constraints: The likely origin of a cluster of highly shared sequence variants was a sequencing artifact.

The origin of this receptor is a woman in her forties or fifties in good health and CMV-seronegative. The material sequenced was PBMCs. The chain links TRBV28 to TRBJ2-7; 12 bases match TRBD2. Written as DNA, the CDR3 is TGTGCCAGCAGTTTAAGTCCTAGCGGGAGGGTGTCGGGCGAGCAGTACTTC. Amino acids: CASSLSPSGRVSGEQYF.